The subject of this entry is one T cell receptor (beta chain). Its specificity is not known. This sample is part of a study of T-cell reconstitution after alpha-beta-depleted transplantation in children. General study results and limits: Roughly two months post-transplant, alpha-beta T cells reportedly originated from several hundred graft clones that had expanded. For some patients, TCRbeta diversity was high at day 60 because of recipient T cells and thymic progenitors that survived. The authors attributed T-cell counts and diversity one year after transplant mostly to newly produced T cells.

Preparation of the TCRbeta library involved a method that used unique molecular identifiers. TCRdb ran MiXCR on the PCR reads and lists one entry per CDR3 protein. The sample has some 600,000 distinct CDR3 sequences, over 10% seen once. The CDR3 contains 15 residues. Trimming stripped 5 bases from V and 1 base from J, with 11 bases between. CDR1 SEHNR and CDR2 FQNEAQ come from the germline V gene (reference sequence). The TCR comes from a male patient between 10 and 17 years old who had a stem cell transplant for acute myeloid leukemia, so the T cells may come from the graft donor. Sequenced here: PBMCs, mostly from graft donor cells, sampled 360 days after TCRalphabeta/CD19-depleted stem cell transplant. The chain carries TRBV7-9 and TRBJ2-2; TRBD1 might be the D (6 bases). CDR3 bases: TGTGCCAGCAGCCCAGGGGTGCTGAACACCGGGGAGCTGTTTTTT. Protein sequence: CASSPGVLNTGELFF.